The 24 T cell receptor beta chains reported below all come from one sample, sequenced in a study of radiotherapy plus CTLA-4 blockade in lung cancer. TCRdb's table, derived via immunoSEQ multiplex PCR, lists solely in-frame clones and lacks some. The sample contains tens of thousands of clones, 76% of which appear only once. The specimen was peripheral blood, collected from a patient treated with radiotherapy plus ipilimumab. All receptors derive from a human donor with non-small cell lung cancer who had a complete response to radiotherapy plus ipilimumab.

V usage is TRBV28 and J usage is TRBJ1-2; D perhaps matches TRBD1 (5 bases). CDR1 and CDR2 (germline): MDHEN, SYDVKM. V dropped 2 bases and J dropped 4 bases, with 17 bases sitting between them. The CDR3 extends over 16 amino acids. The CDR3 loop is CASSLVAGRTSYGYTF. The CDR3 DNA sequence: TGTGCCAGCAGTTTAGTGGCAGGGCGAACCTCCTATGGCTACACCTTC.

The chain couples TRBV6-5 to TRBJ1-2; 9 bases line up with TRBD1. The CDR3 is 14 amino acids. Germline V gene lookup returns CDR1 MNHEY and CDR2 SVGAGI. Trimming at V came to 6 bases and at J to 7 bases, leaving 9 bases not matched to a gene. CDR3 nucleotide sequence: TGTGCCAGCAGGACTGTGGACAGGGGTAGTGGCTACACCTTC. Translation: CASRTVDRGSGYTF.

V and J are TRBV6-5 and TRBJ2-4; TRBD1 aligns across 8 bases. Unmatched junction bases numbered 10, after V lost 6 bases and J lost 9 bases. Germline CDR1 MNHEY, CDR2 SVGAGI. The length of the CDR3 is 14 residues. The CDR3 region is CASRETGQGSIQYF. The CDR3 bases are TGTGCCAGCAGGGAAACCGGACAGGGTAGCATTCAGTACTTC.

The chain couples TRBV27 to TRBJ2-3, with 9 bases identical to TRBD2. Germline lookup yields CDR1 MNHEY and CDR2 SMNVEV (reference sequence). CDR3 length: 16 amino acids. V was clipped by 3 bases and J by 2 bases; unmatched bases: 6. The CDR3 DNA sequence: TGTGCCAGCAGTTTTTGGCTAGCGGGGACCACAGATACGCAGTATTTT. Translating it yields CASSFWLAGTTDTQYF.

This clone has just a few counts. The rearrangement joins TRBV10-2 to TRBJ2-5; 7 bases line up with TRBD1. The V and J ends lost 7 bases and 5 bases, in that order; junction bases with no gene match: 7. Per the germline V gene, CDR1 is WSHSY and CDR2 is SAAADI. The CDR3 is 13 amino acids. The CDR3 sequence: CASNQQGLETQYF. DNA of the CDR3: TGCGCCAGCAACCAACAGGGGTTGGAGACCCAGTACTTC.

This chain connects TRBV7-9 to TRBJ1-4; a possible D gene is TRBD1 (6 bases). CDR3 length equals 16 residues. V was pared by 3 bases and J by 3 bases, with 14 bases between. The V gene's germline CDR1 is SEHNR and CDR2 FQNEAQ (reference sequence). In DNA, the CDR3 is TGTGCCAGCAGCTTGGCGGCGGCAGGGGCTAATGAAAAACTGTTTTTT. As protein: CASSLAAAGANEKLFF.

Here the CDR3 DNA reads TGTGCCAGCAGTTTATTACGCGGGAGCTCTCACGAGCAGTACTTC. It encodes CASSLLRGSSHEQYF. The chain joins TRBV28 to TRBJ2-7; TRBD2 aligns across 7 bases. The germline V gene encodes CDR1 MDHEN and CDR2 SYDVKM. The junction had 8 bases not matched to a gene; V was cut back by 1 base and J by 5 bases. The CDR3 is made up of 15 amino acids.

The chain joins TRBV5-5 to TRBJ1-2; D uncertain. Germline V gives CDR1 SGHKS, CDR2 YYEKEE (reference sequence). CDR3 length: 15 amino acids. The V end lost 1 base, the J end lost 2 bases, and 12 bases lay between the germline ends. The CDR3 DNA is TGTGCCAGCAGCTTGAGTCCCGGTGAGAACTATGGCTACACCTTC. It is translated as CASSLSPGENYGYTF.

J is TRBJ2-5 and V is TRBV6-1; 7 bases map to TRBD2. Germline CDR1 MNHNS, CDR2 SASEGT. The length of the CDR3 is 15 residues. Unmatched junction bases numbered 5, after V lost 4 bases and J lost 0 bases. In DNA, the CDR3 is TGTGCCAGCAGTGCGTCGGGAGGAAACCAAGAGACCCAGTACTTC. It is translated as CASSASGGNQETQYF.

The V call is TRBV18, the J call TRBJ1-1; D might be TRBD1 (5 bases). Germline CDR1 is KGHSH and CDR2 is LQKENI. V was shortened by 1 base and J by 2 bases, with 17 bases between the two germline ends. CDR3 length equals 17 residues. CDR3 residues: CASSPLGSGVGNTEAFF. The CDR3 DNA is TGTGCCAGCTCACCACTTGGATCGGGGGTCGGTAACACTGAAGCTTTCTTT.

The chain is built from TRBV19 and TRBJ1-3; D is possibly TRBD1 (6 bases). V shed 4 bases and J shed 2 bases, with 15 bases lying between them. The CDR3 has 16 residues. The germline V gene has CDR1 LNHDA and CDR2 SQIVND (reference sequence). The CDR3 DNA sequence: TGTGCCAGTAGTACCGAACAGGGCAGAGCTGGAAACACCATATATTTT. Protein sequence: CASSTEQGRAGNTIYF.

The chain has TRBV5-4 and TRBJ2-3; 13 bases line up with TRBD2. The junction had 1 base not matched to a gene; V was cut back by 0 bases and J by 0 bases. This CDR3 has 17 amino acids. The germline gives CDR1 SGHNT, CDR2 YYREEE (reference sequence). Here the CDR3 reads CASSLGGLAGSTDTQYF. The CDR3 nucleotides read TGTGCCAGCAGCTTGGGGGGACTAGCGGGGAGCACAGATACGCAGTATTTT.

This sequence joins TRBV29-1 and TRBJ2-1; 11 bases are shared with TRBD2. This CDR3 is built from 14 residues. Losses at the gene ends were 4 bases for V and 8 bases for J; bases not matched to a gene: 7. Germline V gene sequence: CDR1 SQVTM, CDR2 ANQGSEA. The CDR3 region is CSVGTSGSLDEQFF. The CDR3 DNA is TGCAGCGTTGGTACTAGCGGGAGTTTGGATGAGCAGTTCTTC.

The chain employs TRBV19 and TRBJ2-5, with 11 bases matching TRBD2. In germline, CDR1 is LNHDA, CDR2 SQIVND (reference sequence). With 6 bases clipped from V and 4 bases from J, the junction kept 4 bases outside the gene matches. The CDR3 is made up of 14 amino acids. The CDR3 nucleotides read TGTGCCAGTAGCCCCGGGACTAGCGGAGAGACCCAGTACTTC. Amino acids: CASSPGTSGETQYF.

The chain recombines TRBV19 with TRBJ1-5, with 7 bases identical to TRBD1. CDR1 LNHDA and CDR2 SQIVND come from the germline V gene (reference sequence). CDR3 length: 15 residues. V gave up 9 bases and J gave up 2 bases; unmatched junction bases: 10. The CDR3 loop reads CASPPYDRGNQPQHF. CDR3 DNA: TGTGCCAGCCCACCATACGACAGGGGCAATCAGCCCCAGCATTTT.

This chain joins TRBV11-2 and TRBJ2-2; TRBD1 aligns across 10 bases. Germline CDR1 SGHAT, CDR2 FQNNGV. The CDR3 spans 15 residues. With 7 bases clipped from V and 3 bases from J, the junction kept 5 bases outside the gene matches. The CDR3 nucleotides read TGTGCCAGCACCCAGACAGGGGGCCACACCGGGGAGCTGTTTTTT. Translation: CASTQTGGHTGELFF.

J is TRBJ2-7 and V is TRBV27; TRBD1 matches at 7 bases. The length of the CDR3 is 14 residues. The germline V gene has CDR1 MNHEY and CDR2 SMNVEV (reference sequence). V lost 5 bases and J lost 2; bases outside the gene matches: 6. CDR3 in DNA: TGTGCCAGCAGTCACAGGGGTAAGGCCTACGAGCAGTACTTC. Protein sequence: CASSHRGKAYEQYF.

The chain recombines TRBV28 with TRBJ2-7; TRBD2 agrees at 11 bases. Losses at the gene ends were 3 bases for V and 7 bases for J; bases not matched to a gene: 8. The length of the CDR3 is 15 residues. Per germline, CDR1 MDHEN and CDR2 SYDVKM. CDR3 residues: CASSFVAGGPEEQYF. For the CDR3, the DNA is TGTGCCAGCAGTTTCGTAGCGGGAGGGCCAGAAGAGCAGTACTTC. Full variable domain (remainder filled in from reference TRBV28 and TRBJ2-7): DVKVTQSSRYLVKRTGEKVFLECVQDMDHENMFWYRQDPGLGLRLIYFSYDVKMKEKGDIPEGYSVSREKKERFSLILESASTNQTSMYLCASSFVAGGPEEQYFGPGTRLTVT.

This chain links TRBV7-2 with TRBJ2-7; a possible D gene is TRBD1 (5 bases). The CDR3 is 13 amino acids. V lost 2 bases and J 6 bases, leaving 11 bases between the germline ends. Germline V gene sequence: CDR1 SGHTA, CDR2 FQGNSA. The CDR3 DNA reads TGTGCCAGCAGCTTAAATCAGGGCCTCGAGCAGTACTTC. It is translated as CASSLNQGLEQYF. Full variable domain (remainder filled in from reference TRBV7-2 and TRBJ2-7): GAGVSQSPSNKVTEKGKDVELRCDPISGHTALYWYRQSLGQGLEFLIYFQGNSAPDKSGLPSDRFSAERTGGSVSTLTIQRTQQEDSAVYLCASSLNQGLEQYFGPGTRLTVT.

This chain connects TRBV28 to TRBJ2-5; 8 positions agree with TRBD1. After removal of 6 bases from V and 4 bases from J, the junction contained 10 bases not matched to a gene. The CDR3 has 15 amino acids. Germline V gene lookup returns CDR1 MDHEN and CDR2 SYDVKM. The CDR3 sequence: CASSQTKGQAETQYF. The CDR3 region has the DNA TGTGCCAGCAGCCAGACAAAGGGACAGGCAGAGACCCAGTACTTC. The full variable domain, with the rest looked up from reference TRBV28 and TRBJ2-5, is DVKVTQSSRYLVKRTGEKVFLECVQDMDHENMFWYRQDPGLGLRLIYFSYDVKMKEKGDIPEGYSVSREKKERFSLILESASTNQTSMYLCASSQTKGQAETQYFGPGTRLLVL.

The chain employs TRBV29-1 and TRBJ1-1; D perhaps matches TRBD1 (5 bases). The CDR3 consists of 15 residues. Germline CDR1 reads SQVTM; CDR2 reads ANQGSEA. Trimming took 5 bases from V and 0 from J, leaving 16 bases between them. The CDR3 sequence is CSVLLRGDVNTEAFF. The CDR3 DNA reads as TGCAGCGTTCTACTTCGGGGGGACGTGAACACTGAAGCTTTCTTT.

The CDR3 loop reads CASSQDKFYGYTF. CDR3 nucleotides: TGTGCCAGCAGCCAGGACAAGTTCTATGGCTACACCTTC. The chain recombines TRBV7-9 with TRBJ1-2, with D possibly being TRBD1 (5 bases). The length of the CDR3 is 13 residues. Germline assignment: CDR1 SEHNR and CDR2 FQNEAQ (reference sequence). Between the trimmed V and J ends, which lost 5 bases and 4 bases, there was a span of 11 bases.

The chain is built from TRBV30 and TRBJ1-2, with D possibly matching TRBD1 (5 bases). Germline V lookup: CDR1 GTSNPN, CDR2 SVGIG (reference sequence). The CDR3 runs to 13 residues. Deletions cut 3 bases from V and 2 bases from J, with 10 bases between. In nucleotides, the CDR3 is TGTGCCTGGAGAGGGCAGGGCAACTATGGCTACACCTTC. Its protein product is CAWRGQGNYGYTF.

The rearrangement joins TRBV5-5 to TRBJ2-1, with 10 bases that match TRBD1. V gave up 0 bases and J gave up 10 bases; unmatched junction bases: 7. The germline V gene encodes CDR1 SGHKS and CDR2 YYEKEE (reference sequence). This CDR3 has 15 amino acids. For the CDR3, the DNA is TGTGCCAGCAGCTTGGCCGGGACAGGGGTACGGGAGCAGTTCTTC. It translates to CASSLAGTGVREQFF. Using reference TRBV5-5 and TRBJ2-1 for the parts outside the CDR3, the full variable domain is DAGVTQSPTHLIKTRGQQVTLRCSPISGHKSVSWYQQVLGQGPQFIFQYYEKEERGRGNFPDRFSARQFPNYSSELNVNALLLGDSALYLCASSLAGTGVREQFFGPGTRLTVL.